This T cell receptor (beta chain) was captured in a study of shared clonotypes between healthy human individuals. Study-level information: Three plates each covered CD4 naive and memory; CD8 naive two, CD8 memory one. Study-level results: Relative to memory subsets, naive subsets generally showed larger estimated richness. Clonotype sharing across several donors was observed for 5% to 6.5% of naive CD4 clonotypes. Incompleteness in sorted-subset sequencing, despite large depth, was shown by rarefaction.

Profiling relied on immunoSEQ multiplex PCR, and the TCRdb table lists in-frame clones only, not all of them. The sample carries about 2.1 million clones, 93% recorded once. V was clipped by 2 bases and J by 6 bases; unmatched bases: 9. Germline V lookup: CDR1 MNHNY, CDR2 SVGAGI (reference sequence). CDR3 length equals 16 residues. CD45RO negativity and positive selection for CCR7 defined naive CD8 cells, a population that excluded terminally differentiated effector memory CD45RA+ cells. As regards this clone: Its antigen is unidentified.

The sequence came from a man between 18 and 29 years old in good health. Some clones in this sample may be carry-over from other donors' samples. The material sequenced was naive CD8+ T cells from PBMCs. This chain uses TRBV6-6 with TRBJ1-2; 10 bases map to TRBD1. For the CDR3, the DNA is TGTGCCAGCAGTTACGGACGGACAGGGGGAAAGCATGGCTACACCTTC. Its protein is CASSYGRTGGKHGYTF.